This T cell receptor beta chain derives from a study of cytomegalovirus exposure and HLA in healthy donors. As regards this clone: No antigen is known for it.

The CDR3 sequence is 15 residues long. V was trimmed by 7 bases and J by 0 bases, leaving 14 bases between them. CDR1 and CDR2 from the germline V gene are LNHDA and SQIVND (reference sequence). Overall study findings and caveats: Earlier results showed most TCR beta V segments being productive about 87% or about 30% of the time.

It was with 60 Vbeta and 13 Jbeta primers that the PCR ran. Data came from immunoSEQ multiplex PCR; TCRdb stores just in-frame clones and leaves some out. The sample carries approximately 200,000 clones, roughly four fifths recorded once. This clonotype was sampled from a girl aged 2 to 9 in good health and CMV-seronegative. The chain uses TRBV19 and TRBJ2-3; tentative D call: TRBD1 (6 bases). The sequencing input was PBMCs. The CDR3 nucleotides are TGTGCCAGTACTTGGACAGCATCTAGCACAGATACGCAGTATTTT. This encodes CASTWTASSTDTQYF.